The entry below describes one T cell receptor beta chain. This entry comes from a study of blood T cell repertoires in COVID-19. Study information: Samples taken during acute and convalescent COVID-19 were collected in the United States, Italy and Spain.

How the authors handled the data: Amplification with reference gene primers provided the estimates of nucleated cell counts. Method: immunoSEQ multiplex PCR; TCRdb's copy keeps in-frame clones and lacks some. Clone size and the V and J calls come from that table; the DNA yielded D and trimming. The sample carries roughly 340,000 clones, around 87% recorded once. Sequences were obtained from PBMCs or T cells enriched from blood (not recorded which). The clonotype comes from a man aged 35 to 55 in a cohort exposed to, infected with or recovered from COVID-19 (not recorded which).

The CDR3 is CASSRITLINYGYTF. The DNA for the CDR3 is TGTGCCAGCAGCCGAATAACTTTAATCAACTATGGCTACACCTTC. The rearrangement joins TRBV11-2 to TRBJ1-2; D uncertain. Germline CDR1 and CDR2: SGHAT and FQNNGV. The CDR3 consists of 15 residues. Between the trimmed V and J ends, which lost 5 bases and 2 bases, there was a span of 15 bases.